Below, 32 T cell receptor beta chains from the same sample are listed, as sequenced in a study of blood T cell repertoires in COVID-19. TCRdb's table, derived via immunoSEQ multiplex PCR, lists solely in-frame clones and lacks some. The sample gives under 200,000 clones, around four fifths of which show up once; approximately 14% is in the top ten. Material for sequencing was peripheral blood. Source of these receptors: a woman between 70 and 85 years old with COVID-19, enrolled during active disease.

The rearrangement joins TRBV7-3 to TRBJ1-1, with D possibly matching TRBD1 (6 bases). The CDR3 runs to 14 residues. Germline V gene sequence: CDR1 SGHTA, CDR2 FQGTGA. V lost 2 bases to trimming and J lost 6 bases, with 13 bases between them. Here the CDR3 reads CASSLSGVYAEAFF. CDR3 nucleotide sequence: TGTGCCAGCAGCTTATCAGGGGTATACGCTGAAGCTTTCTTT. The whole variable domain, filled in from reference TRBV7-3 and TRBJ1-1, reads GAGVSQTPSNKVTEKGKYVELRCDPISGHTALYWYRQSLGQGPEFLIYFQGTGAADDSGLPNDRFFAVRPEGSVSTLKIQRTERGDSAVYLCASSLSGVYAEAFFGQGTRLTVV.

This chain uses TRBV5-1 with TRBJ1-2, with D uncertain. V shed 5 bases and J shed 4 bases, with 12 bases lying between them. CDR1 and CDR2 from the germline V gene are SGHRS and YFSETQ. The CDR3 spans 13 residues. In nucleotides, the CDR3 is TGCGCCAGCAGAACTCAAGGGAGCTATGGCTACACCTTC. Translated: CASRTQGSYGYTF.

This clone showed up just a few times. The V and J genes are TRBV2 and TRBJ1-1, with a tentative D call TRBD1 (5 bases). Trimming removed 4 bases at V and 4 bases at J, with 10 bases between. There are 13 residues in the CDR3. Germline V gene lookup returns CDR1 SNHLY and CDR2 FYNNEI. DNA for the CDR3: TGTGCCAGCAGTGGGGGGGTGGGCACTGAAGCTTTCTTT. Residues: CASSGGVGTEAFF.

The chain uses TRBV30 and TRBJ2-3; TRBD1 is a possible D gene (5 bases). The CDR3 has 15 amino acids. V gave up 5 bases and J gave up 0 bases, with 15 bases separating them. In germline, CDR1 is GTSNPN, CDR2 SVGIG (reference sequence). This CDR3 reads CAWSRQTPSTDTQYF. The CDR3 region has the DNA TGTGCCTGGTCACGACAGACCCCCAGCACAGATACGCAGTATTTT.

V is TRBV19 and J is TRBJ2-2; unclear D gene. Trimming pared 10 bases from V and 8 bases from J, leaving 17 bases between. The CDR3 has 13 amino acids. Germline V gene lookup returns CDR1 LNHDA and CDR2 SQIVND (reference sequence). The CDR3, as DNA: TGTGCCACCGTAACTCGGTTACCGGGGGAGCTGTTTTTT. Protein product: CATVTRLPGELFF.

The chain couples TRBV5-6 to TRBJ1-6; 7 nucleotides line up with TRBD1. Germline V CDR1 and CDR2: SGHDT, YYEEEE. The trim removed 5 bases at V and 7 bases at J, leaving 9 bases unmatched. CDR3 length: 15 residues. CDR3 protein: CASRWTGQENSPLHF. The CDR3 DNA reads as TGTGCCAGCAGATGGACCGGACAGGAAAATTCACCCCTCCACTTT.

This chain links TRBV28 with TRBJ2-3; D is uncertain. CDR1 is MDHEN, CDR2 SYDVKM, per germline. The V and J ends lost 3 bases and 0 bases respectively, with 7 bases between them. The CDR3 covers 14 residues. In DNA, the CDR3 is TGTGCCAGCAGTTTGGTCAGGAGCACAGATACGCAGTATTTT. This gives the protein CASSLVRSTDTQYF.

V gene TRBV2 combines with J gene TRBJ1-2; unclear D gene. The CDR3 consists of 13 residues. Trimming cost V 2 bases and J 10 bases, with 14 bases left between them. Germline CDR1 and CDR2: SNHLY and FYNNEI. CDR3 protein: CASSESRNPLYTF. The CDR3 nucleotides are TGTGCCAGCAGTGAATCCAGGAATCCCCTCTACACCTTC. The full variable domain, its missing parts supplied by reference TRBV2 and TRBJ1-2, is EPEVTQTPSHQVTQMGQEVILRCVPISNHLYFYWYRQILGQKVEFLVSFYNNEISEKSEIFDDQFSVERPDGSNFTLKIRSTKLEDSAMYFCASSESRNPLYTFGSGTRLTVV.

The rearrangement uses TRBV6-1 and TRBJ2-5, with 13 nucleotides matching TRBD2. CDR1 MNHNS and CDR2 SASEGT come from the germline V gene. The CDR3 is 18 amino acids. Trimming took 2 bases from V and 5 from J; bases not matched to a gene: 11. This chain's CDR3 is CASSEYRTSGGLPETQYF. The DNA of the CDR3 is TGTGCCAGCAGTGAATATAGGACTAGCGGGGGTCTCCCGGAGACCCAGTACTTC.

V and J are TRBV20-1 and TRBJ2-3, with 10 bases that match TRBD2. Germline V CDR1 and CDR2: DFQATT, SNEGSKA (reference sequence). The CDR3 sequence is 15 residues long. Trimming cost V 3 bases and J 2 bases; bases outside gene matches: 5. The CDR3 nucleotides read TGCAGTGCTAGTGAACTAGCGGGACTCACAGATACGCAGTATTTT. Translation gives CSASELAGLTDTQYF.

The rearrangement joins TRBV11-2 to TRBJ1-5, with D hard to call. CDR1 is SGHAT and CDR2 is FQNNGV in the germline V gene. V dropped 4 bases and J dropped 4 bases, with 8 bases sitting between them. The CDR3 loop spans 13 amino acids. CDR3 residues: CASSSVPNQPQHF. The DNA for the CDR3 is TGTGCCAGCAGCTCGGTCCCTAATCAGCCCCAGCATTTT.

This rearrangement joins TRBV18 to TRBJ1-2, with a possible D match to TRBD1 (6 bases). In germline, CDR1 is KGHSH, CDR2 LQKENI. The CDR3 covers 14 residues. Between the trimmed V and J ends, which lost 5 bases and 3 bases, there was a span of 13 bases. In nucleotides, the CDR3 is TGTGCCAGCTCAGCATACAGGGCCGACTATGGCTACACCTTC. This gives the protein CASSAYRADYGYTF.

The chain's CDR3 is CASSQDVGQPQHF. DNA of the CDR3: TGTGCCAGCAGCCAAGACGTCGGGCAGCCCCAGCATTTT. This chain links TRBV3-1 (or the pseudogene TRBV3-2) with TRBJ1-5; D is undetermined. Germline V gives CDR1 LGHDT, CDR2 YNNKEL (reference sequence). V lost 0 bases and J lost 7, with 7 bases in between. This CDR3 comprises 13 residues.

This clone showed up just once. The CDR3 DNA follows: TGTGCCAGCAGTGGAGTGACTAGCGGTTACAATGAGCAGTTCTTC. Protein sequence: CASSGVTSGYNEQFF. The rearrangement links TRBV2 to TRBJ2-1; TRBD2 matches 9 bases. The CDR3 runs to 15 residues. J gave up 4 bases and V 4 bases, and 5 bases lay outside the gene matches. Looked up from germline, CDR1 is SNHLY and CDR2 is FYNNEI.

The CDR3 nucleotides are TGTGCCAGCAGCAAAGTGGGCCTAGCGGGAGGGCCTGACGAGCAGTACTTC. Translation: CASSKVGLAGGPDEQYF. This chain joins TRBV21-1 and TRBJ2-7; no check of the table's D call, TRBD2, against the DNA was made. TRBV21-1 is flagged as a pseudogene. This CDR3 has 17 amino acids.

The chain recombines TRBV5-1 with TRBJ2-1; 9 nucleotides agree with TRBD2. Germline V gene data show CDR1 as SGHRS and CDR2 as YFSETQ. The V gene end was trimmed by 0 bases and the J gene end by 1 base; junction bases not matched to a gene: 2. The CDR3 has 16 residues. Here the CDR3 DNA reads TGCGCCAGCAGCTTGGAGAGCGGGAGGTCCTACAATGAGCAGTTCTTC. It yields the protein CASSLESGRSYNEQFF.

The V and J genes are TRBV27 and TRBJ1-5; the D is unclear. Germline CDR1 reads MNHEY; CDR2 reads SMNVEV (reference sequence). Deletions cut 3 bases from V and 6 bases from J, with 9 bases between. The CDR3 runs to 13 residues. In nucleotides, the CDR3 is TGTGCCAGCAGTTTCGGTGTGCGTCAGCCCCAGCATTTT. This translates into CASSFGVRQPQHF.

The chain joins TRBV28 to TRBJ1-4; a possible D gene is TRBD1 (5 bases). This CDR3 has 11 residues. Germline V lookup: CDR1 MDHEN, CDR2 SYDVKM. CDR3 coding DNA: TGTGCGGGGGGATTTAATGAAAAACTGTTTTTT. Residues: CAGGFNEKLFF.

This chain joins TRBV5-8 and TRBJ1-5; no firm D call. The length of the CDR3 is 15 residues. The germline gives CDR1 SGHTS, CDR2 YDEGEE. Between the trimmed V and J ends, which lost 3 bases and 2 bases, there was a span of 12 bases. DNA of the CDR3: TGTGCCAGCAGCTCCGGAGGGAGGGGCAATCAGCCCCAGCATTTT. Its translation: CASSSGGRGNQPQHF.

This rearrangement joins TRBV27 to TRBJ2-2; the D is unclear. CDR3 size: 15 residues. The germline V and J ends were trimmed by 1 base and 4 bases, with 10 bases remaining between them. Germline V CDR1 and CDR2: MNHEY, SMNVEV (reference sequence). The chain's CDR3 is CASSLFPSRTGELFF. CDR3 bases: TGTGCCAGCAGTTTATTTCCCTCTCGCACCGGGGAGCTGTTTTTT.

The rearrangement links TRBV5-8 to TRBJ2-6; D may be TRBD1 (6 bases). Germline V CDR1 and CDR2: SGHTS, YDEGEE. Trimming removed 4 bases at V and 4 bases at J, with 15 bases between. The CDR3 is 16 amino acids. The CDR3 protein is CASSPIQGSGANVLTF. The CDR3 DNA reads TGTGCCAGCAGCCCAATCCAGGGGTCCGGGGCCAACGTCCTGACTTTC.

V and J are TRBV4-2 and TRBJ1-4; TRBD1 aligns across 7 bases. Per germline, CDR1 LGHNA and CDR2 YNFKEQ. The CDR3 has 16 residues. Unmatched junction bases numbered 8, after V lost 0 bases and J lost 7 bases. The DNA for the CDR3 is TGTGCCAGCAGCCAAGAAGAGAGACAGGGTGGTGAAAAACTGTTTTTT. This gives the protein CASSQEERQGGEKLFF.

V gene TRBV3-1 (or the pseudogene TRBV3-2) combines with J gene TRBJ2-7; 8 nucleotides align to TRBD2. CDR1 is LGHDT, CDR2 YNNKEL, per germline (reference sequence). The V gene end was trimmed by 5 bases and the J gene end by 7 bases; junction bases not matched to a gene: 10. The CDR3 has 14 amino acids. The CDR3, as DNA: TGTGCCAGCAGCGAGTCTAGCGGGCTGGGGGAGCAGTACTTC. This encodes CASSESSGLGEQYF.

The rearrangement uses TRBV6-2 or TRBV6-3 and TRBJ2-5; TRBD1 matches at 12 bases. The V gene end was trimmed by 5 bases and the J gene end by 5 bases; junction bases not matched to a gene: 6. The CDR3 has 15 amino acids. CDR1 MNHEY and CDR2 SVGEGT come from the germline V gene. The CDR3 reads CASSPGQGAWETQYF. Written as DNA, the CDR3 is TGTGCCAGCAGTCCGGGACAGGGGGCTTGGGAGACCCAGTACTTC.

V usage is TRBV15 and J usage is TRBJ1-4; D might be TRBD1 (5 bases). CDR1 is LNHNV and CDR2 is YYDKDF in the germline V gene (reference sequence). V was trimmed by 5 bases and J by 6 bases, leaving 16 bases between them. This CDR3 is built from 15 residues. The CDR3 loop reads CATSGGGAGDEKLFF. The CDR3 nucleotides are TGTGCCACCAGCGGGGGGGGAGCGGGGGATGAAAAACTGTTTTTT.

The V call is TRBV5-6, the J call TRBJ2-7; TRBD1 matches at 9 bases. The CDR3 runs to 16 residues. V was clipped by 1 base and J by 5 bases; unmatched bases: 10. Germline CDR1 and CDR2: SGHDT and YYEEEE. The CDR3 nucleotides read TGTGCCAGCAGCTTGTGGATCGGGACAGGGTATGACGAGCAGTACTTC. It codes for CASSLWIGTGYDEQYF.

This sequence joins TRBV12-3 or TRBV12-4 and TRBJ1-1; unclear D gene. CDR3 length equals 13 residues. Trimming pared 4 bases from V and 5 bases from J, leaving 11 bases between. CDR3 amino acids: CASSSWGGTEAFF. CDR3 DNA: TGTGCCAGCAGTTCCTGGGGAGGTACTGAAGCTTTCTTT.

The V and J genes are TRBV19 and TRBJ2-3; 9 nucleotides line up with TRBD1. This CDR3 spans 15 amino acids. J lost 0 bases, V lost 5 bases, and 3 bases had no gene match. CDR1 and CDR2 (germline): LNHDA, SQIVND (reference sequence). The CDR3 here is CASSLDRGSTDTQYF. As DNA, the CDR3 is TGTGCCAGTAGTCTGGACAGGGGAAGCACAGATACGCAGTATTTT.

V gene TRBV15 combines with J gene TRBJ1-2; 7 bases align to TRBD1. In germline, CDR1 is LNHNV, CDR2 YYDKDF (reference sequence). V lost 2 bases and J lost 6; bases outside the gene matches: 9. The CDR3 runs 15 residues. CDR3: CATSRNRQGLDGYTF. CDR3 in DNA: TGTGCCACCAGCAGAAATCGACAGGGATTGGATGGCTACACCTTC.

V is TRBV7-3 and J is TRBJ1-5; no reliable D call. CDR3 length: 12 amino acids. Trimming stripped 5 bases from V and 1 base from J, with 3 bases between. Germline V lookup: CDR1 SGHTA, CDR2 FQGTGA. Here the CDR3 reads CASSLSNQPQHF. CDR3 nucleotides: TGTGCCAGCAGCCTAAGCAATCAGCCCCAGCATTTT.

This clone was seen a handful of times. The chain employs TRBV30 and TRBJ1-1; the D gene is possibly TRBD1 (6 bases). Between the trimmed V and J ends, which lost 4 bases and 7 bases, there was a span of 19 bases. This CDR3 has 14 amino acids. In germline, CDR1 is GTSNPN, CDR2 SVGIG (reference sequence). The CDR3 reads CAWMGPYRVHEAFF. The DNA of the CDR3 is TGTGCCTGGATGGGCCCCTACAGGGTACATGAAGCTTTCTTT.

The chain couples TRBV11-2 to TRBJ1-2, with 8 nucleotides matching TRBD1. Losses at the gene ends were 5 bases for V and 3 bases for J; bases not matched to a gene: 5. The CDR3 extends over 14 amino acids. Germline CDR1 and CDR2: SGHAT and FQNNGV. The CDR3 DNA is TGTGCCAGCAGCCGAGGACAGGGCTACTATGGCTACACCTTC. Its translation: CASSRGQGYYGYTF.